These 8 T cell receptor beta chains were all obtained from the same sample, sequenced in a study of blood T cells in healthy people across ages. For the second PCR, which ran for roughly 6 to 12 cycles, a sample-barcoded 5' primer and a J-beta primer mix were used. TCRdb re-called the 5' RACE reads with MiXCR, one entry per CDR3 protein. The data show approximately 800,000 distinct CDR3 sequences, about 61% seen once. The specimen was blood. These receptor sequences come from a man aged 35 to 55 in good health.

This clonotype has just one count. The genes are TRBV7-9 and TRBJ1-3; D remains unclear. The V end was cut by 5 bases, the J end by 3 bases, with 14 bases between. The CDR3 totals 15 residues. Germline CDR1 and CDR2: SEHNR and FQNEAQ (reference sequence). CDR3 amino acids: CASSGRVLGGNTIYF. The CDR3 DNA reads as TGTGCCAGCAGCGGCCGTGTTTTAGGTGGAAACACCATATATTTT.

This chain connects TRBV7-6 to TRBJ2-3, with D possibly being TRBD2 (6 bases). CDR1 is SGHVS, CDR2 FNYEAQ, per germline. This CDR3 comprises 16 residues. Trimming removed 4 bases at V and 3 bases at J, with 17 bases between. CDR3 sequence reads: CASSSGGPRVTDTQYF. The CDR3 DNA reads as TGTGCCAGCAGCTCCGGAGGGCCCCGCGTTACAGATACGCAGTATTTT.

The chain employs TRBV14 and TRBJ2-7; 8 positions match TRBD1. Trimming at V came to 10 bases and at J to 2 bases, leaving 7 bases not matched to a gene. CDR1 and CDR2 from the germline V gene are SGHDN and FVKESK. This CDR3 region has 13 residues. CDR3 loop: CATADRVAYEQYF. CDR3 nucleotide sequence: TGTGCCACCGCGGACAGGGTGGCCTACGAGCAGTACTTC.

This chain uses TRBV20-1 with TRBJ2-5, with D possibly being TRBD1 or TRBD2 (5 bases each). The CDR3 is 13 residues long. Germline CDR1 DFQATT, CDR2 SNEGSKA (reference sequence). Deletions cut 5 bases from V and 3 bases from J, with 13 bases between. CDR3 region: CSAFQMGEETQYF. CDR3 nucleotides: TGCAGTGCTTTCCAGATGGGGGAAGAGACCCAGTACTTC.

The chain carries TRBV9 and TRBJ2-2, with 7 bases identical to TRBD2. The CDR3 is 14 amino acids. The J segment lost 8 bases and the V segment lost 0 bases, leaving 4 bases of the junction unmatched. Germline values: CDR1 SGDLS, CDR2 YYNGEE. CDR3 region: CASSVARLAGELFF. The DNA for the CDR3 is TGTGCCAGCAGCGTAGCTAGACTAGCTGGGGAGCTGTTTTTT.

This chain uses TRBV25-1 with TRBJ2-7, with D possibly being TRBD2 (6 bases). In germline, CDR1 is MGHDK, CDR2 SYGVNS. The CDR3 extends over 14 amino acids. The V end was cut by 3 bases, the J end by 6 bases, with 15 bases between. The CDR3 here is CASSDGSGVREQYF. The CDR3 DNA reads as TGTGCCAGCAGTGACGGGAGTGGAGTTCGCGAGCAGTACTTC.

The CDR3 loop is CASSYFRDNSYNEQFF. CDR3 bases: TGTGCCAGCAGTTACTTTCGGGACAACTCATACAATGAGCAGTTCTTC. This chain links TRBV6-6 with TRBJ2-1; a possible D gene is TRBD1 (6 bases). V was trimmed by 1 base and J by 4 bases, leaving 14 bases between them. The CDR3 totals 16 residues. Per the germline V gene, CDR1 is MNHNY and CDR2 is SVGAGI (reference sequence).

This rearrangement joins TRBV7-2 to TRBJ1-1; D not resolved. This CDR3 contains 14 residues. The germline CDR1 and CDR2 sequences are SGHTA and FQGNSA. The V and J ends lost 5 bases and 0 bases respectively, with 10 bases between them. Written as DNA, the CDR3 is TGTGCCAGCAGCGTGTCTAACATGAACACTGAAGCTTTCTTT. As protein: CASSVSNMNTEAFF.